The 20 T cell receptor beta chains given below trace back to one sample, sequenced in a study of technical replicates of blood from a few donors. The data were produced by immunoSEQ multiplex PCR, yet TCRdb's version contains in-frame clones alone and is incomplete. This table holds more than 10,000 clones, about 94% found once. Sequenced input: PBMCs. Receptors were obtained from a human donor in good health.

V gene TRBV2 combines with J gene TRBJ2-3; TRBD1 matches at 12 bases. CDR3 size: 15 residues. CDR1 and CDR2 (germline): SNHLY, FYNNEI. J gave up 6 bases and V 6 bases, and 7 bases lay outside the gene matches. The CDR3 region is CASRTHGTGGDTQYF. The DNA of the CDR3 is TGTGCCAGCAGGACACACGGGACAGGGGGCGATACGCAGTATTTT.

The rearrangement uses TRBV11-2 and TRBJ2-4; TRBD2 agrees at 14 bases. Trimming at V came to 11 bases and at J to 7 bases, leaving 13 bases not matched to a gene. Germline V gene data show CDR1 as SGHAT and CDR2 as FQNNGV. This CDR3 is built from 16 residues. CDR3 bases: TGTGCCGGTCGCCACTCGGGACTAGCGGGAGCGAACATTCAGTACTTC. Its translation: CAGRHSGLAGANIQYF.

The V gene is TRBV6-5, the J gene TRBJ2-2, with D possibly matching TRBD2 (5 bases). The CDR3 loop spans 15 amino acids. Germline values: CDR1 MNHEY, CDR2 SVGAGI. The V end lost 4 bases, the J end lost 4 bases, and 13 bases lay between the germline ends. CDR3 sequence reads: CASSFQRSITGELFF. The CDR3 bases are TGTGCCAGCAGTTTCCAGCGGTCCATCACCGGGGAGCTGTTTTTT.

V gene TRBV4-2 combines with J gene TRBJ1-1; D uncertain. Trimming removed 1 base at V and 3 bases at J, with 3 bases between. This CDR3 has 12 residues. Germline CDR1 reads LGHNA; CDR2 reads YNFKEQ. The CDR3 loop is CASSQVDTEAFF. CDR3 nucleotides: TGTGCCAGCAGCCAAGTCGACACTGAAGCTTTCTTT.

The chain joins TRBV18 to TRBJ2-5, with D maybe TRBD1 (5 bases). Germline values: CDR1 KGHSH, CDR2 LQKENI. Trimming pared 3 bases from V and 5 bases from J, leaving 10 bases between. This CDR3 spans 13 amino acids. The CDR3 reads CASSPAGLETQYF. The CDR3 nucleotides are TGTGCCAGCTCACCCGCAGGGTTGGAGACCCAGTACTTC.

This sequence joins TRBV29-1 and TRBJ2-5, with a tentative D call TRBD2 (7 bases). Trimming stripped 7 bases from V and 2 bases from J, with 20 bases between. CDR1 is SQVTM, CDR2 ANQGSEA, per germline. The CDR3 is 15 amino acids. CDR3 region: CSALGGQIPQETQYF. In nucleotides, the CDR3 is TGCAGCGCCCTCGGGGGGCAAATCCCTCAAGAGACCCAGTACTTC.

In its sample, this clone was seen once. The chain recombines TRBV6-5 with TRBJ2-2, with D possibly matching TRBD2 (6 bases). The germline V and J ends were trimmed by 3 bases and 1 base, with 9 bases remaining between them. Germline assignment: CDR1 MNHEY and CDR2 SVGAGI. CDR3 size: 15 residues. The DNA for the CDR3 is TGTGCCAGCAGTTATGGGGGAGGGAACACCGGGGAGCTGTTTTTT. This encodes CASSYGGGNTGELFF.

The chain's CDR3 is CASSQDVGQGVEKLFF. CDR3 bases: TGTGCCAGCAGCCAAGATGTCGGCCAAGGAGTTGAAAAACTGTTTTTT. The chain combines TRBV4-2 with TRBJ1-4, with no clear D. This CDR3 has 16 residues. Trimming took 0 bases from V and 7 from J, leaving 15 bases between them. In germline, CDR1 is LGHNA, CDR2 YNFKEQ.

The V gene is TRBV9, the J gene TRBJ1-3; D may be TRBD1 (5 bases). The V end lost 4 bases, the J end lost 2 bases, and 10 bases lay between the germline ends. The germline V gene has CDR1 SGDLS and CDR2 YYNGEE. This CDR3 contains 14 residues. Written as DNA, the CDR3 is TGTGCCAGCAGCCCCAGGGAGGCTGGAAACACCATATATTTT. Protein sequence: CASSPREAGNTIYF.

The chain couples TRBV7-6 to TRBJ2-5; D is unclear. The CDR3 runs to 13 residues. Trimming took off 4 bases at V and 1 base at J, with 7 bases between the two ends. Germline CDR1 reads SGHVS; CDR2 reads FNYEAQ. CDR3 residues: CASSSDFQETQYF. In DNA, the CDR3 is TGTGCCAGCAGCTCTGACTTCCAAGAGACCCAGTACTTC.

The chain employs TRBV10-3 and TRBJ1-2; D is ambiguous. V was trimmed by 7 bases and J by 8 bases, leaving 20 bases between them. Germline values: CDR1 ENHRY, CDR2 SYGVKD. The CDR3 consists of 14 residues. The CDR3 spells CAIKEPAVYWGYTF. CDR3 in DNA: TGTGCCATCAAAGAACCGGCGGTGTACTGGGGCTACACCTTC.

The CDR3 region has the DNA TGTGCCAGCAGCCCGGGGACATATTACGAGCAGTACTTC. Protein sequence: CASSPGTYYEQYF. This chain connects TRBV11-2 to TRBJ2-7, with a weak D call TRBD1 (6 bases). CDR3 length: 13 amino acids. V was pared by 5 bases and J by 4 bases, with 12 bases between. Germline values: CDR1 SGHAT, CDR2 FQNNGV.

V is TRBV7-3 and J is TRBJ2-1; D ambiguous. The CDR3 consists of 14 residues. The germline gives CDR1 SGHTA, CDR2 FQGTGA. V dropped 1 base and J dropped 6 bases, with 10 bases sitting between them. The CDR3 DNA sequence: TGTGCCAGCAGCTTAATCGGTACCCCCAATGAGCAGTTCTTC. Amino acids: CASSLIGTPNEQFF.

The J gene is TRBJ2-2, the V gene TRBV5-1; weak D call: TRBD1 (6 bases). Germline lookup yields CDR1 SGHRS and CDR2 YFSETQ. The CDR3 extends over 16 amino acids. V was pared by 0 bases and J by 4 bases, with 13 bases between. CDR3 nucleotide sequence: TGCGCCAGCAGCTTGGGGGCAGGGGATTCCACCGGGGAGCTGTTTTTT. This gives the protein CASSLGAGDSTGELFF.

The chain recombines TRBV27 with TRBJ2-1; D call uncertain. The CDR3 runs to 14 residues. V lost 9 bases to trimming and J lost 0 bases, with 12 bases between them. CDR1 and CDR2 (germline): MNHEY, SMNVEV (reference sequence). The CDR3 protein is CARARQSSYNEQFF. CDR3 DNA: TGTGCCAGGGCGCGGCAGAGCTCCTACAATGAGCAGTTCTTC.

CDR3 in amino acids: CASSPPDRSGANVLTF. The CDR3 region has the DNA TGCGCCAGCAGCCCACCCGACAGGTCCGGGGCCAACGTCCTGACTTTC. The rearrangement joins TRBV4-1 to TRBJ2-6; tentative D call: TRBD1 (6 bases). Looked up from germline, CDR1 is MGHRA and CDR2 is YSYEKL. This CDR3 is built from 16 residues. Trimming took off 4 bases at V and 4 bases at J, with 14 bases between the two ends.

This chain uses TRBV5-1 with TRBJ2-2; no clear D. V was pared by 5 bases and J by 3 bases, with 11 bases between. Germline assignment: CDR1 SGHRS and CDR2 YFSETQ. The CDR3 sequence is 14 residues long. CDR3 bases: TGCGCCAGCAGGGAGTCCATAGACACCGGGGAGCTGTTTTTT. The encoded protein is CASRESIDTGELFF.

CDR3 loop: CASTPTGRSTEAFF. The DNA for the CDR3 is TGTGCCAGCACCCCGACAGGGCGGAGCACTGAAGCTTTCTTT. The gene calls are TRBV6-5 and TRBJ1-1; 7 bases line up with TRBD1. After removal of 7 bases from V and 4 bases from J, the junction contained 9 bases not matched to a gene. The CDR3 consists of 14 residues. The germline V gene has CDR1 MNHEY and CDR2 SVGAGI.

The V gene is TRBV7-9, the J gene TRBJ2-7, with 8 bases that match TRBD2. This CDR3 has 14 residues. J gave up 2 bases and V 8 bases, and 8 bases lay outside the gene matches. CDR1 SEHNR and CDR2 FQNEAQ come from the germline V gene (reference sequence). The CDR3 coding sequence is TGTGCCAGCTTTAAAACGGGAGGGCCCTACGAGCAGTACTTC. Its translation is CASFKTGGPYEQYF.

The J gene is TRBJ1-1, the V gene TRBV10-2, with D unresolved. Germline assignment: CDR1 WSHSY and CDR2 SAAADI. The CDR3 is 16 residues long. V dropped 4 bases and J dropped 0 bases, with 15 bases sitting between them. The CDR3: CASSVEGASMNTEAFF. CDR3 nucleotide sequence: TGCGCCAGCAGTGTCGAGGGCGCGTCTATGAACACTGAAGCTTTCTTT.